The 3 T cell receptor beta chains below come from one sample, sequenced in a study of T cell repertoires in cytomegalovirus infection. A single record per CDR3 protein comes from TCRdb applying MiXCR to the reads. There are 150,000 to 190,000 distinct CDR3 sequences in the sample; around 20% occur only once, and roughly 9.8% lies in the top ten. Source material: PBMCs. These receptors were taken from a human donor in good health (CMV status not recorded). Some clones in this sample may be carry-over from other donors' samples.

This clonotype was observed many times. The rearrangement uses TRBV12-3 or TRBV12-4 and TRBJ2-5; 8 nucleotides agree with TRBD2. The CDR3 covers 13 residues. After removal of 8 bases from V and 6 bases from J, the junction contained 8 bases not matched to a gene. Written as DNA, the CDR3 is TGTGCCAGCGAACCGGGGGGGGGGAAGACCCAGTACTTC. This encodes CASEPGGGKTQYF.

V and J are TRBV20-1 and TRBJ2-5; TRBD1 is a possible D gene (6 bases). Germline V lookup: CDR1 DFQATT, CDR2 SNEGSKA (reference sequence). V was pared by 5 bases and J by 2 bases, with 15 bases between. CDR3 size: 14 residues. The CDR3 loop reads CSAYLVRGQETQYF. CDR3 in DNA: TGCAGTGCTTACCTAGTCAGGGGTCAAGAGACCCAGTACTTC.

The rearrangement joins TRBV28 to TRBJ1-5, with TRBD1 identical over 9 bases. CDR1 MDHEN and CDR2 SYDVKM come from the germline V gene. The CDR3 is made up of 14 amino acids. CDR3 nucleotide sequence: TGTGGGGGGGGACAGGGCGAAACCCGACCGCCCCAGCATTTT. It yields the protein CGGGQGETRPPQHF.